These 15 T cell receptor beta chains were all obtained from the same sample, sequenced in a study of T cell repertoires in cytomegalovirus infection. TCRdb analysed the reads with MiXCR anew, one entry per CDR3 protein. The table has about 190,000 distinct CDR3 sequences, about a tenth seen once. Sequencing input: PBMCs. Every receptor here comes from a human donor in good health (CMV status not recorded). Some clones in this sample may be carry-over from other donors' samples.

The chain uses TRBV24-1 and TRBJ2-1; TRBD2 agrees at 9 bases. Germline V CDR1 and CDR2: KGHDR, SFDVKD. With 2 bases clipped from V and 0 bases from J, the junction kept 4 bases outside the gene matches. The CDR3 contains 17 residues. The CDR3 DNA is TGTGCCACCAGTGATTCTAGCGGGGTAACCTCCTACAATGAGCAGTTCTTC. Translated: CATSDSSGVTSYNEQFF.

This chain uses TRBV29-1 with TRBJ1-2; possible D gene TRBD1, 5 bases. CDR1 is SQVTM, CDR2 ANQGSEA, per germline. Trimming stripped 6 bases from V and 8 bases from J, with 22 bases between. The CDR3 is 14 amino acids. CDR3: CSVGTDTTSYGYTF. CDR3 DNA sequence: TGCAGCGTAGGGACCGACACTACCAGCTACGGCTACACCTTC.

Ten or more counts support this clonotype. This chain uses TRBV20-1 with TRBJ2-3, with 7 bases fitting TRBD1. The CDR3 has 13 residues. With V trimmed by 4 bases and J by 1 base, 2 bases remained unmatched. Germline CDR1 and CDR2: DFQATT and SNEGSKA (reference sequence). CDR3 sequence reads: CSATGQGTDTQYF. The CDR3 nucleotides read TGCAGTGCTACTGGACAGGGCACAGATACGCAGTATTTT.

V and J are TRBV10-3 and TRBJ1-2; 7 nucleotides line up with TRBD1. CDR3 size: 18 residues. The V gene end was trimmed by 2 bases and the J gene end by 2 bases; junction bases not matched to a gene: 14. The germline V gene has CDR1 ENHRY and CDR2 SYGVKD. The CDR3 coding sequence is TGTGCCATCAGTGAGCCCTCACGGACAGGACGAGAAAACTATGGCTACACCTTC. It translates to CAISEPSRTGRENYGYTF.

This clonotype has only a few counts. This chain links TRBV20-1 with TRBJ2-3; D gene ambiguous. The CDR3 contains 13 residues. The germline V gene has CDR1 DFQATT and CDR2 SNEGSKA (reference sequence). V dropped 8 bases and J dropped 4 bases, with 16 bases sitting between them. CDR3 sequence reads: CSPVGLTSDTQYF. The CDR3, as DNA: TGCAGTCCCGTCGGTTTGACTTCAGATACGCAGTATTTT.

This clonotype was picked up many times. The gene calls are TRBV7-2 and TRBJ2-3, with 12 nucleotides matching TRBD2. With V trimmed by 3 bases and J by 6 bases, 4 bases remained unmatched. This CDR3 spans 15 amino acids. Germline CDR1 reads SGHTA; CDR2 reads FQGNSA. The CDR3 here is CASSFSSGGADTQYF. The DNA of the CDR3 is TGTGCCAGCAGCTTCTCTAGCGGGGGGGCTGATACGCAGTATTTT.

This clonotype appeared a few times. The chain carries TRBV7-9 and TRBJ1-4, with D uncertain. Germline-derived CDR1 and CDR2 are SEHNR and FQNEAQ (reference sequence). V was clipped by 5 bases and J by 5 bases, with 3 bases between them. CDR3 length equals 11 residues. CDR3 sequence reads: CASSANEKLFF. The DNA of the CDR3 is TGTGCCAGCAGCGCGAATGAAAAACTGTTTTTT.

The J gene is TRBJ2-7, the V gene TRBV29-1, with 8 bases lining up with TRBD2. Trimming cost V 4 bases and J 1 base; bases outside gene matches: 9. CDR3 length: 15 residues. Germline V gives CDR1 SQVTM, CDR2 ANQGSEA. The CDR3 DNA reads as TGCAGCGTTGCCGTTGGACTAGCCAGGTCCTACGAGCAGTACTTC. This sequence encodes CSVAVGLARSYEQYF.

V gene TRBV24-1 combines with J gene TRBJ2-1, with D possibly being TRBD2 (5 bases). The ends were cut back, 3 bases at V and 7 bases at J, with 12 bases in the middle. Germline loops: CDR1 KGHDR, CDR2 SFDVKD. The CDR3 sequence is 14 residues long. The CDR3 DNA reads as TGTGCCACCAGTGATCGAAGACTAAGAAATGAGCAGTTCTTC. It encodes CATSDRRLRNEQFF.

This clonotype has ten or more counts. The chain recombines TRBV6-2 or TRBV6-3 with TRBJ2-1, with D perhaps TRBD2 (5 bases). V gave up 8 bases and J gave up 0 bases, with 11 bases separating them. The germline V gene encodes CDR1 MNHEY and CDR2 SVGEGT. This CDR3 region has 14 residues. The CDR3 bases are TGTGCCAGCTGGAGAGGGAGCTCCTACAATGAGCAGTTCTTC. It is translated as CASWRGSSYNEQFF.

The rearrangement uses TRBV6-2 or TRBV6-3 and TRBJ1-5; 7 nucleotides agree with TRBD1. After removal of 8 bases from V and 7 bases from J, the junction contained 11 bases not matched to a gene. The CDR3 contains 14 residues. The V gene's germline CDR1 is MNHEY and CDR2 SVGEGT. In nucleotides, the CDR3 is TGTGCCAGCTTCGACAGGGTCGTTGGGCAGCCCCAGCATTTT. Protein: CASFDRVVGQPQHF.

This clonotype was found many times. The chain combines TRBV28 with TRBJ1-3; tentative D call: TRBD1 (5 bases). The V end was cut by 4 bases, the J end by 2 bases, with 15 bases between. The CDR3 extends over 16 amino acids. Germline CDR1 MDHEN, CDR2 SYDVKM. The CDR3 here is CASSSAGGLAGNTIYF. In DNA form, the CDR3 reads TGTGCCAGCAGTTCCGCGGGGGGTTTGGCTGGAAACACCATATATTTT.

This clonotype was picked up many times. J is TRBJ1-5 and V is TRBV2; no reliable D call. Germline values: CDR1 SNHLY, CDR2 FYNNEI. This CDR3 is 14 amino acids long. Trimming stripped 3 bases from V and 4 bases from J, with 10 bases between. The chain's CDR3 is CASSELQKNQPQHF. CDR3 sequence (DNA): TGTGCCAGCAGTGAGTTACAGAAAAATCAGCCCCAGCATTTT.

The chain joins TRBV24-1 to TRBJ2-1, with TRBD1 as a possible D gene (6 bases). V was cut by 7 bases and J by 4 bases, with 10 bases left in between. There are 13 residues in the CDR3. Per germline, CDR1 KGHDR and CDR2 SFDVKD. In DNA, the CDR3 is TGTGCCACCAGACAGGGTTCTTACAATGAGCAGTTCTTC. It yields the protein CATRQGSYNEQFF.

A note on this clonotype: A much larger clone differs by one base, so this may be a read error. CDR3 sequence: CASSRTGEVWKPFF. As DNA, the CDR3 is TGTGCCAGCAGTCGGACAGGGGAGGTGTGGAAACCGTTTTTT. The chain links TRBV28 to TRBJ1-4; 9 bases fit TRBD1. The CDR3 is 14 amino acids. CDR1 MDHEN and CDR2 SYDVKM come from the germline V gene.